This paragraph covers one T cell receptor (beta chain) sequence. Its antigen remains unknown. Approximately 10 ml of fresh peripheral blood supplied the PBMCs. These data belong to a study of T cells in Graves' hyperthyroidism and ophthalmopathy. Across the study: Sampling of peripheral blood happened at initial diagnosis, prior to any treatment. Whole-study results and caveats: With a median lead of around 6.7 months before onset, the model predicted ophthalmopathy. A model using 13 V-J features told ophthalmopathy apart from stable hyperthyroidism.

CDR3 length equals 12 residues. Germline CDR1 reads SQVTM; CDR2 reads ANQGSEA. The V segment lost 6 bases and the J segment 6 bases; nucleotides outside the gene matches: 3. TCR beta CDR3 regions were amplified from RNA. HTBI primers drove first-round RT-PCR of the TCR CDR3. TCRdb passed the multiplex PCR reads through MiXCR, listing each CDR3 protein once. The data contain over 300,000 distinct CDR3 sequences, approximately 15% of them seen just once; the ten biggest clones take up around 10%. The receptor comes from a woman in her sixties with Graves' hyperthyroidism. Material: blood. V is TRBV29-1 and J is TRBJ2-2; 8 bases align to TRBD1. This CDR3 is CSVGQGAGELFF. CDR3 coding DNA: TGCAGCGTAGGACAGGGAGCCGGGGAGCTGTTTTTT.